These 3 T cell receptor beta chains were all obtained from the same sample, sequenced in a study of beta chain features in type 1 diabetes listed by TCRdb under 2018. The research as a whole found: A moderate but significant shortening of TCRB CDR3 length was observed in type 1 diabetes patients in all four CD4+ subsets.

The protocol used for the library was the immunoSEQ multiplex PCR assay. The entire amount of isolated RNA was reverse transcribed using the High Capacity cDNA Reverse Transcription Kit, so the sequenced TCRB transcripts were expressed ones. TCRdb re-hosts the immuneACCESS table, in-frame sequences only. Its copies lack some clones; in the studies checked, an unresolved V gene accounts for under half of them, and the cause for the rest is not known. The sample table holds about 260,000 clones, of which approximately 24% were seen once. Roughly 0.011% of the sample rests with the top ten. These receptors are not linked to any known antigen. The specimen sequenced was naive CD4+ T cells from blood. The sample's cell subset or site label, in plain terms: true naive CD4+ T cells. These receptors all come from a woman in her 30s with type 1 diabetes.

In its sample, this clone was seen a few times. The CDR3 protein is CASSPRNRLGGTDTQYF. In DNA, the CDR3 is TGTGCCAGCTCACCAAGGAACAGGCTCGGGGGGACAGATACGCAGTATTTT. The rearrangement uses TRBV18 and TRBJ2-3, with TRBD2 matching over 7 bases. The ends lost 2 bases at V and 3 bases at J; junction bases unmatched: 11. CDR1 is KGHSH and CDR2 is LQKENI in the germline V gene. The CDR3 runs to 17 residues. The variable domain in full, completed from reference TRBV18 and TRBJ2-3, reads NAGVMQNPRHLVRRRGQEARLRCSPMKGHSHVYWYRQLPEEGLKFMVYLQKENIIDESGMPKERFSAEFPKEGPSILRIQQVVRGDSAAYFCASSPRNRLGGTDTQYFGPGTRLTVL.

This clone has more than one count but fewer than ten. J is TRBJ2-1 and V is TRBV9, with D possibly being TRBD2 (6 bases). This CDR3 is built from 14 residues. Trimming cost V 2 bases and J 5 bases, with 11 bases left between them. The V gene's germline CDR1 is SGDLS and CDR2 YYNGEE. The CDR3 bases are TGTGCCAGCAGCGTGTCTAGCGCTCACAATGAGCAGTTCTTC. This sequence encodes CASSVSSAHNEQFF.

The chain is built from TRBV19 and TRBJ2-6, with 16 positions matching TRBD2. The germline gives CDR1 LNHDA, CDR2 SQIVND (reference sequence). The CDR3 has 21 residues. V was clipped by 4 bases and J by 0 bases; unmatched bases: 9. The CDR3 DNA is TGTGCCAGTAGTAACCCGGGACTAGCGGGAGGGCCCTACTCTGGGGCCAACGTCCTGACTTTC. Its translation: CASSNPGLAGGPYSGANVLTF.